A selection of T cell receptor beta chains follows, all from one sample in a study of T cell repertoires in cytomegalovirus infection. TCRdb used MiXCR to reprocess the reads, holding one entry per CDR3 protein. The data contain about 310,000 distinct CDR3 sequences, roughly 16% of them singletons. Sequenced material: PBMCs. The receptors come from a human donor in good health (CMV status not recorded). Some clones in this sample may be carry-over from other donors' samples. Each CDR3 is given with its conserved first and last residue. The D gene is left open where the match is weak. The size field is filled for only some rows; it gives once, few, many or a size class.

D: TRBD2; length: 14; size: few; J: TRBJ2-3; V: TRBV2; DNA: TGTGCCAGCAGTCCCGGGAGGGGAGCAGATACGCAGTATTTT; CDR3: CASSPGRGADTQYF
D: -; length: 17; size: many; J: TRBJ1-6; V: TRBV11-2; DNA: TGTGCCAGCAGCCGACGACCGACAGACTCCCATCGGTCACCCCTCCACTTT; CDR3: CASSRRPTDSHRSPLHF
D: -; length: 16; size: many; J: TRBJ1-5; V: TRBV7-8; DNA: TGTGCCAGCAGCCCCGGGACGGGCAATAGCAATCAGCCCCAGCATTTT; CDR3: CASSPGTGNSNQPQHF
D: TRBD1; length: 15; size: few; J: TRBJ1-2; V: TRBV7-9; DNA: TGTGCCAGCAGCTTAGCGCTGGGGACAGGGGACGGCTACACCTTC; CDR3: CASSLALGTGDGYTF
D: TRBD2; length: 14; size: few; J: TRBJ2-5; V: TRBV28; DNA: TGTGCCAGCAGCAGCGGGGGGTCACAAGAGACCCAGTACTTC; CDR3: CASSSGGSQETQYF
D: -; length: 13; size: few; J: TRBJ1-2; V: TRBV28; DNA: TGTGCCAGCAGACAACCAAACGGACAAGGCTACACCTTC; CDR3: CASRQPNGQGYTF
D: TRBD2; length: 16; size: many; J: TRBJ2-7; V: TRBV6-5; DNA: TGTGCCAGCAGTTACTCTGGGCTAGCGGGGGAATACGAGCAGTACTTC; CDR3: CASSYSGLAGEYEQYF
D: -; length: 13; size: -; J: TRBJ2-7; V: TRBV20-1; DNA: TGCAGTGTTAGTGACAGGCCCTCCTACGAGCAGTACTTC; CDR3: CSVSDRPSYEQYF
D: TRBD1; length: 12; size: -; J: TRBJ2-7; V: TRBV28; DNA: TGTGCCAGCAGCCCAGACAGGGTCGAGCAGTACTTC; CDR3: CASSPDRVEQYF
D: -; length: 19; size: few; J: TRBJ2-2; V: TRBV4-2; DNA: TGTGCCAGCAGCCGACAACGGCAAGACTTTTATTCTCCCACCGGGGAGCTGTTTTTT; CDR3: CASSRQRQDFYSPTGELFF
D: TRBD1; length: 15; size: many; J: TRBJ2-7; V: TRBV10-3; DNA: TGTGCCATCAGTGATCCCGGGACAGGAGTGTACGAGCAGTACTTC; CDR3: CAISDPGTGVYEQYF
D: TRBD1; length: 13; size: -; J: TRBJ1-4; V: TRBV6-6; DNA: TGTGCCAGCAGGATCGACAGGGATGAAAAACTGTTTTTT; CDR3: CASRIDRDEKLFF
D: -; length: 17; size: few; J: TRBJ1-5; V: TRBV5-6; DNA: TGTGCCAGCAGCTTGCCCTACGTGCGAAAAGGCAATCAGCCCCAGCATTTT; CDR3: CASSLPYVRKGNQPQHF
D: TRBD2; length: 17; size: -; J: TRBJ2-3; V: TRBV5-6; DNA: TGTGCCAGCAGCTCCGGACTAGCGGGGCTGCGCACAGATACGCAGTATTTT; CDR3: CASSSGLAGLRTDTQYF
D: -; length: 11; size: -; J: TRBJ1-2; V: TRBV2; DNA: TGTGCCAGCAGTACCCTAAATGGCTACACCTTC; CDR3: CASSTLNGYTF
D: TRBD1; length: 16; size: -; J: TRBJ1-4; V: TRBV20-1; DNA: TGCAGTGCTAGTGATTTCATCGGGACAGGGAATGAAAAACTGTTTTTT; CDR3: CSASDFIGTGNEKLFF